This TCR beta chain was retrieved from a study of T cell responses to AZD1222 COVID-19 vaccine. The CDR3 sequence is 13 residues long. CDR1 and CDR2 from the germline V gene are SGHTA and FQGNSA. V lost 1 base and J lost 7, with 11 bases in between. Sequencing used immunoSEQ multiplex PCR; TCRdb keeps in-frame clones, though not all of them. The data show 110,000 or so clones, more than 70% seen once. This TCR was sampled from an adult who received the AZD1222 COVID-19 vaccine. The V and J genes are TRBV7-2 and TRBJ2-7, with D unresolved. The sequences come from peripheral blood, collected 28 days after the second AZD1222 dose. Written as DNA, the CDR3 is TGTGCCAGCAGCTTAGTTATATTAGAGGAGCAGTACTTC. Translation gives CASSLVILEEQYF.